The 29 T cell receptor beta chains below come from one sample, sequenced in a study of Graves' ophthalmopathy and Graves' hyperthyroidism. Amplifying from RNA transcripts, the study obtained TCR beta CDR3 regions. HTBI primers primed a first-round RT-PCR, and a second-round multiplex PCR followed. TCRdb passed the multiplex PCR reads through MiXCR, listing each CDR3 protein once. Of approximately 480,000 distinct CDR3 sequences listed, roughly an eighth are singletons. Sequencing input: blood. Receptors were obtained from a woman in her twenties or thirties with Graves' ophthalmopathy.

This sequence joins TRBV28 and TRBJ1-2; D ambiguous. Trimming stripped 6 bases from V and 3 bases from J, with 14 bases between. Germline CDR1 is MDHEN and CDR2 is SYDVKM. The CDR3 contains 14 residues. The CDR3 DNA reads TGTGCCAGCAGACCCGACGGACGTTACTATGGCTACACCTTC. Its protein is CASRPDGRYYGYTF.

Comment on this clonotype: Since the CDR3 does not end with the conserved phenylalanine or tryptophan, this likely comes from a read error. The chain recombines TRBV28 with TRBJ1-1; weak D call: TRBD1 (5 bases). Germline CDR1 and CDR2: MDHEN and SYDVKM. Trimming took 6 bases from V and 1 from J, leaving 18 bases between them. This CDR3 region has 16 residues. Written as DNA, the CDR3 is TGTGCCAGCAGCCACGCCCCAGGGTCTGGGAACACTGAAGCTTTCTGT. Amino acid sequence: CASSHAPGSGNTEAFC.

This clonotype was detected many times. The V gene is TRBV6-5, the J gene TRBJ1-6; no reliable D call. The germline CDR1 and CDR2 sequences are MNHEY and SVGAGI. V was pared by 0 bases and J by 6 bases, with 9 bases between. The CDR3 is made up of 15 amino acids. CDR3 DNA: TGTGCCAGCAGTTACTCCAAATTGGGTAATTCACCCCTCCACTTT. Translation gives CASSYSKLGNSPLHF.

This clonotype was detected many times. V usage is TRBV19 and J usage is TRBJ1-1; a weak D match, TRBD1 (5 bases). The CDR3 runs 14 residues. Germline V CDR1 and CDR2: LNHDA, SQIVND (reference sequence). Trimming took off 5 bases at V and 4 bases at J, with 14 bases between the two ends. For the CDR3, the DNA is TGTGCCAGTAGTCCAGGGAGACGGGGCACTGAAGCTTTCTTT. Its protein product is CASSPGRRGTEAFF.

In its sample, this clonotype was seen many times. CDR3 amino acids: CAWRLRADNSPLHF. DNA for the CDR3: TGTGCCTGGAGGTTAAGGGCTGACAATTCACCCCTCCACTTT. V and J are TRBV30 and TRBJ1-6; D not certain. The CDR3 consists of 14 residues. Trimming took 3 bases from V and 7 from J, leaving 13 bases between them. Per the germline V gene, CDR1 is GTSNPN and CDR2 is SVGIG (reference sequence).

This clonotype was seen many times. V usage is TRBV11-2 and J usage is TRBJ2-7, with a weak D call TRBD2 (5 bases). The CDR3 consists of 16 residues. Germline assignment: CDR1 SGHAT and CDR2 FQNNGV. The germline V and J ends were trimmed by 1 base and 1 base, with 14 bases remaining between them. CDR3 in DNA: TGTGCCAGCAGCTTAGTAAGTGGCCGAGGGTCCTACGAGCAGTACTTC. This encodes CASSLVSGRGSYEQYF.

At least ten counts were recorded for this clonotype. This sequence joins TRBV5-1 and TRBJ1-6; D is ambiguous. From germline, CDR1 is SGHRS and CDR2 YFSETQ. V gave up 1 base and J gave up 9 bases, with 8 bases separating them. There are 13 residues in the CDR3. In DNA form, the CDR3 reads TGCGCCAGCAGCTTGCAGGATATTTCACCCCTCCACTTT. This codes for CASSLQDISPLHF.

This clonotype was observed many times. The chain recombines TRBV20-1 with TRBJ2-2, with D tentatively TRBD1 (5 bases). V lost 4 bases, J lost 2 bases, and 11 bases lay in between. Per germline, CDR1 DFQATT and CDR2 SNEGSKA (reference sequence). The CDR3 extends over 14 amino acids. CDR3 residues: CSAIRGGNTGELFF. In DNA form, the CDR3 reads TGCAGTGCTATTAGGGGCGGAAACACCGGGGAGCTGTTTTTT.

The rearrangement joins TRBV11-2 to TRBJ1-1; TRBD1 matches 8 bases. CDR3 length: 14 amino acids. Germline values: CDR1 SGHAT, CDR2 FQNNGV. V shed 1 base, J shed 5 bases, and the junction held 3 bases outside the gene matches. The CDR3 spells CASSLGTGWTEAFF. CDR3 sequence (DNA): TGTGCCAGCAGCTTAGGGACAGGGTGGACTGAAGCTTTCTTT.

This clonotype was counted at least ten times. The chain employs TRBV28 and TRBJ2-7; D may be TRBD1 (6 bases). V was shortened by 6 bases and J by 3 bases, with 18 bases between the two germline ends. The CDR3 spans 15 residues. CDR1 MDHEN and CDR2 SYDVKM come from the germline V gene. This chain's CDR3 is CASSSPQGKDYEQYF. CDR3 sequence (DNA): TGTGCCAGCAGCTCCCCGCAGGGGAAAGACTACGAGCAGTACTTC.

At least ten counts were recorded for this clonotype. The chain has TRBV5-1 and TRBJ1-2; D is perhaps TRBD1 (6 bases). CDR1 and CDR2 (germline): SGHRS, YFSETQ. V was shortened by 2 bases and J by 1 base, with 15 bases between the two germline ends. CDR3 length equals 16 residues. The CDR3 region has the DNA TGCGCCAGCAGCTTAGACCTACCGGACAGTAACTATGGCTACACCTTC. Translating it yields CASSLDLPDSNYGYTF.

At least ten counts were recorded for this clonotype. This chain uses TRBV30 with TRBJ1-2, with D maybe TRBD1 (5 bases). Germline V lookup: CDR1 GTSNPN, CDR2 SVGIG (reference sequence). V shed 3 bases and J shed 3 bases, with 11 bases lying between them. The CDR3 has 13 amino acids. This chain's CDR3 is CAWRPRVDYGYTF. The CDR3 DNA reads as TGTGCCTGGAGGCCCAGGGTAGACTATGGCTACACCTTC.

This clonotype was seen many times. The gene calls are TRBV20-1 and TRBJ2-7; D not resolved. Germline V gene lookup returns CDR1 DFQATT and CDR2 SNEGSKA (reference sequence). The CDR3 totals 16 residues. V lost 0 bases and J lost 5, with 20 bases in between. DNA of the CDR3: TGCAGTGCTAGAGATATGAGAGGTACCGCCGTCCACGAGCAGTACTTC. This gives the protein CSARDMRGTAVHEQYF.

This clonotype was recorded at least ten times. The rearrangement uses TRBV11-2 and TRBJ1-2; 9 bases map to TRBD1. Germline V gene lookup returns CDR1 SGHAT and CDR2 FQNNGV. Trimming cost V 1 base and J 6 bases; bases outside gene matches: 3. The CDR3 totals 14 residues. CDR3 region: CASSLVRQGDGYTF. DNA for the CDR3: TGTGCCAGCAGCTTAGTTCGACAGGGGGATGGCTACACCTTC.

V gene TRBV3-1 combines with J gene TRBJ2-2; 7 nucleotides agree with TRBD2. The CDR3 is 17 amino acids. CDR1 LGHDT and CDR2 YNNKEL come from the germline V gene (reference sequence). The V segment lost 3 bases and the J segment 0 bases; nucleotides outside the gene matches: 7. The CDR3 is CASSQPASGTNTGELFF. Written as DNA, the CDR3 is TGTGCCAGCAGCCAGCCCGCTAGCGGAACGAACACCGGGGAGCTGTTTTTT.

This clonotype was counted ten times or more. In DNA form, the CDR3 reads TGCAGCGTTGGAAGCGACAGTTCCTACGAGCAGTACTTC. It codes for CSVGSDSSYEQYF. The chain has TRBV29-1 and TRBJ2-7; possibly TRBD1 for D (5 bases). Deletions cut 4 bases from V and 1 base from J, with 11 bases between. Per germline, CDR1 SQVTM and CDR2 ANQGSEA. There are 13 residues in the CDR3.

The chain carries TRBV28 and TRBJ1-3; D is possibly TRBD1 (5 bases). Trimming removed 10 bases at V and 8 bases at J, with 21 bases between. Germline CDR1 and CDR2: MDHEN and SYDVKM. This CDR3 is 14 amino acids long. Here the CDR3 reads CAMRRSRVTDTIYF. CDR3 DNA: TGTGCCATGCGCCGATCCAGGGTAACAGACACCATATATTTT.

This clonotype appeared a few times. The V gene is TRBV7-3, the J gene TRBJ2-2, with TRBD2 matching over 12 bases. The CDR3 runs to 17 residues. In germline, CDR1 is SGHTA, CDR2 FQGTGA. The junction had 4 bases not matched to a gene; V was cut back by 0 bases and J by 5 bases. DNA for the CDR3: TGTGCCAGCAGCTTAACAACTAGCGGGGGGAGAACCGGGGAGCTGTTTTTT. Translation gives CASSLTTSGGRTGELFF.

This clonotype was seen many times. The chain joins TRBV4-2 to TRBJ1-1; D not resolved. The CDR3 has 15 residues. Per germline, CDR1 LGHNA and CDR2 YNFKEQ. Deletions cut 0 bases from V and 0 bases from J, with 8 bases between. The CDR3 nucleotides read TGTGCCAGCAGCCAAGATCCCCCGGTGAACACTGAAGCTTTCTTT. Its translation: CASSQDPPVNTEAFF.

This clonotype was observed many times. The gene calls are TRBV6-5 and TRBJ2-7; D is possibly TRBD1 or TRBD2 (5 bases each). Germline V gene lookup returns CDR1 MNHEY and CDR2 SVGAGI. Trimming pared 6 bases from V and 5 bases from J, leaving 20 bases between. CDR3 size: 15 residues. The CDR3, as DNA: TGTGCCAGCAGCGGAATGGGACGTTCTCTTGACGAGCAGTACTTC. It is translated as CASSGMGRSLDEQYF.

J is TRBJ1-1 and V is TRBV6-1; unclear D gene. Trimming left V 8 bases short and J 3 bases short, with 19 bases between. Germline CDR1 is MNHNS and CDR2 is SASEGT. The CDR3 sequence is 15 residues long. The CDR3 reads CASSPDGKGDTEAFF. For the CDR3, the DNA is TGTGCCAGCTCACCGGACGGGAAGGGAGACACTGAAGCTTTCTTT.

The CDR3 region is CASSLIVDEQYF. As DNA, the CDR3 is TGTGCCAGCAGTTTAATTGTCGACGAGCAGTACTTC. J is TRBJ2-7 and V is TRBV28; D remains ambiguous. In germline, CDR1 is MDHEN, CDR2 SYDVKM. V lost 2 bases, J lost 5 bases, and 7 bases lay in between. The CDR3 spans 12 residues.

This clonotype was found many times. The chain links TRBV12-3 or TRBV12-4 to TRBJ1-1; no reliable D call. The germline V and J ends were trimmed by 1 base and 6 bases, with 15 bases remaining between them. This CDR3 has 15 residues. The CDR3 DNA sequence: TGTGCCAGCAGTTTAGGAGGGTACATCAACGCTGAAGCTTTCTTT. It yields the protein CASSLGGYINAEAFF.

Many counts were recorded for this clonotype. The chain couples TRBV27 to TRBJ1-1, with D unclear. This CDR3 comprises 12 residues. In germline, CDR1 is MNHEY, CDR2 SMNVEV (reference sequence). V was shortened by 5 bases and J by 10 bases, with 14 bases between the two germline ends. In DNA form, the CDR3 reads TGTGCCAGCAGTCGCCCATCAGAAGCAGCTTTCTTT. Translating it yields CASSRPSEAAFF.

This clonotype was counted ten times or more. This sequence joins TRBV10-3 and TRBJ1-2, with 7 bases matching TRBD1. J was trimmed by 3 bases and V by 2 bases; bases with no gene match: 12. Per the germline V gene, CDR1 is ENHRY and CDR2 is SYGVKD. This CDR3 has 17 amino acids. In DNA form, the CDR3 reads TGTGCCATCAGTGAGCTTTGGACGGGACAGCCGGACTATGGCTACACCTTC. Its protein is CAISELWTGQPDYGYTF.

The V and J genes are TRBV7-8 and TRBJ1-2; a weak D match, TRBD1 (6 bases). V was trimmed by 4 bases and J by 3 bases, leaving 15 bases between them. CDR3 length: 15 amino acids. CDR1 and CDR2 (germline): SGHVS, FQNEAQ. The CDR3 spells CASSSVQGFYYGYTF. The CDR3 bases are TGTGCCAGCAGCTCCGTTCAGGGGTTCTACTATGGCTACACCTTC. Supplemented by reference TRBV7-8 and TRBJ1-2, the full variable domain reads GAGVSQSPRYKVAKRGQDVALRCDPISGHVSLFWYQQALGQGPEFLTYFQNEAQLDKSGLPSDRFFAERPEGSVSTLKIQRTQQEDSAVYLCASSSVQGFYYGYTFGSGTRLTVV.

The chain has TRBV5-1 and TRBJ2-7; TRBD2 agrees at 7 bases. Germline V CDR1 and CDR2: SGHRS, YFSETQ. This CDR3 spans 14 amino acids. J was trimmed by 0 bases and V by 5 bases; bases with no gene match: 5. As DNA, the CDR3 is TGCGCCAGCAGGGGGGGGACCTCCTCCTACGAGCAGTACTTC. Amino acids: CASRGGTSSYEQYF.

This chain connects TRBV3-1 to TRBJ1-1; a weak D match, TRBD1 (5 bases). Germline lookup yields CDR1 LGHDT and CDR2 YNNKEL (reference sequence). The length of the CDR3 is 15 residues. The V and J ends lost 4 bases and 2 bases respectively, with 14 bases between them. CDR3 sequence: CASSPAGQLNTEAFF. CDR3 coding DNA: TGTGCCAGCAGCCCAGCAGGGCAGCTTAACACTGAAGCTTTCTTT.

This clonotype was seen ten or more times. V usage is TRBV12-3 or TRBV12-4 and J usage is TRBJ2-7; D might be TRBD2 (6 bases). The CDR3 contains 14 residues. The ends were cut back, 6 bases at V and 4 bases at J, with 16 bases in the middle. In nucleotides, the CDR3 is TGTGCCAGCAGAATAGCGGACGGAGCGTACGAGCAGTACTTC. It translates to CASRIADGAYEQYF.